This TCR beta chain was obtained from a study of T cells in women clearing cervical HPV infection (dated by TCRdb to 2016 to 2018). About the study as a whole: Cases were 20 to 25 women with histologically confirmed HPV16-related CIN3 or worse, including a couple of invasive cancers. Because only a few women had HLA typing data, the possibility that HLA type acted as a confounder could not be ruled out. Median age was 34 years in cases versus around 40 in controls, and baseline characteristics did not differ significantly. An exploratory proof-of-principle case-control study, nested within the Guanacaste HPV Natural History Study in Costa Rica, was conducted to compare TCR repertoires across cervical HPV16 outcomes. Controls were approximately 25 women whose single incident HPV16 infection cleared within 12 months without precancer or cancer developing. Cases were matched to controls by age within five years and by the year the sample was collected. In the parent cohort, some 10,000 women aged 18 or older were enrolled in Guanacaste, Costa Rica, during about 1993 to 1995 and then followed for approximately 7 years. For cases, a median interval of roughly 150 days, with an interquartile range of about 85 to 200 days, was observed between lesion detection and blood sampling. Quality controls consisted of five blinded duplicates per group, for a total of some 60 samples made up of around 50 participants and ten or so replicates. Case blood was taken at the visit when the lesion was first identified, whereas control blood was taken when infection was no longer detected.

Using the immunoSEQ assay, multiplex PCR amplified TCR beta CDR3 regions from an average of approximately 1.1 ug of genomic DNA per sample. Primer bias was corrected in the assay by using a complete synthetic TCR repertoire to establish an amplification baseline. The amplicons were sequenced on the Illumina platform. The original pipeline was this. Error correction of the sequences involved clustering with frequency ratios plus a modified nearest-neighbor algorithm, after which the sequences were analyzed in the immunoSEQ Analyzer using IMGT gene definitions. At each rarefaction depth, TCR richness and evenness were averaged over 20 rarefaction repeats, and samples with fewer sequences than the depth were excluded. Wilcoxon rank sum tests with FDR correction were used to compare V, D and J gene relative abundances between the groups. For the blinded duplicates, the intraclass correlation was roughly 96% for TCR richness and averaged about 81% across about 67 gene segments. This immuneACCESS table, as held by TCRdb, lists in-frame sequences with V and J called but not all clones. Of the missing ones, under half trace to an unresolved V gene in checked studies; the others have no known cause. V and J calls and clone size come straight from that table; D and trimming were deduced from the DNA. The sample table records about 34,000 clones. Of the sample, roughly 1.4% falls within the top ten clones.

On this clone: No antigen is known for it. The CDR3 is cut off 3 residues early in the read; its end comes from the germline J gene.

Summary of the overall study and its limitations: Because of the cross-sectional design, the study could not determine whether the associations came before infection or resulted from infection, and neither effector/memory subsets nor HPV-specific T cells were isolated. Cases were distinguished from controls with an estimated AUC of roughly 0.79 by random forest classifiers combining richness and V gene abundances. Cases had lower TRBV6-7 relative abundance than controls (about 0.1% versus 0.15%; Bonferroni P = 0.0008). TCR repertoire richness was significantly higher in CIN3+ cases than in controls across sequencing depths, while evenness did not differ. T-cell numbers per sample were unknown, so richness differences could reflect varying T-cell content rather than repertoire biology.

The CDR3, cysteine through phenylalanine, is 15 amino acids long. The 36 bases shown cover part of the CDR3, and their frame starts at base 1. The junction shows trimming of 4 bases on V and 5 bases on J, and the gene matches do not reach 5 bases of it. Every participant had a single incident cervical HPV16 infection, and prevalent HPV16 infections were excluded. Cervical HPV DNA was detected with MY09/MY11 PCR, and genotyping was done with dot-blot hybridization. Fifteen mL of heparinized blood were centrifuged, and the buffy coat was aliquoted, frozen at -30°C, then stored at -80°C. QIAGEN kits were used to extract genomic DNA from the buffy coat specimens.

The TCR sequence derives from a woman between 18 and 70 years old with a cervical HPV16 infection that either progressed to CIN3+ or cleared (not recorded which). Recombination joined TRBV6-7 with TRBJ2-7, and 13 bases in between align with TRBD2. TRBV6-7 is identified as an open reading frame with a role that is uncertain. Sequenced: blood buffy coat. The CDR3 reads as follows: CASSWGLAGTDEQYF. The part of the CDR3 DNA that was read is TGTGCCAGCAGTTGGGGACTAGCGGGAACAGACGAG.